This T cell receptor beta chain was captured in a study of blood T cells in healthy people across ages (dated by TCRdb to about 2015). The study in broad terms: In model experiments, template switching captured roughly one uniquely barcoded TCR beta cDNA molecule for every two T cells. Four age groups were formed from the donors: young (average 16 years), middle-aged (approximately 40), aged (62) and long-lived (about 80). Age-related changes in TCR beta repertoire diversity were measured in the study by deep sequencing normalized with unique cDNA molecular identifiers. To avoid experimental bias, donors of different ages were spread randomly across the sequencing lanes. Two additional independent replicas of 1 million unique cDNA reads from the same blood draw were analyzed for two donors (one aged 18 to 30 and one aged 80 or older). The study at large found these results: Compared with the aged group, more naive CD4+ T cells, fewer expanded clones and increased TCR diversity were shown by the long-lived group, suggesting age selection. Donor CMV infection status was unknown, potentially confounding age-related changes in expanded clonotypes. Estimates of total diversity based on one million sequenced T cells were regarded as lower bounds and as underestimates. Observed TCR beta diversity correlated strongly with the percentage of naive T cells measured by flow cytometry. As age increased, observed TCR beta diversity per million T cells dropped in a roughly linear way, and a significant reduction was already evident by age about 40. Bulk unsorted PBMC profiling prevented conclusive comparison of naive and antigen-experienced compartments.

Remarks on this clonotype: Its antigen has not been determined. Within one base of it there is no much larger clone, and no base qualities were kept.

Library method: 5' RACE. Data came from an Illumina HiSeq 2500. A second roughly 6 to 12 cycle PCR used a sample-barcoded 5' primer and a J-beta primer mix. A template-switch 5' adaptor carrying 12 random nucleotides introduced a unique molecular identifier onto each TCR beta cDNA molecule. At least 3 million CDR3-containing paired-end reads were obtained from each sample. First-strand cDNA synthesis was performed from all RNA using the Mint cDNA synthesis kit, with priming by a TRBC-specific oligonucleotide. All cDNA was treated with uracil-DNA glycosylase and then went through a first 18-cycle PCR with the universal primers M1SS and BC2_uni_R. In the source study's methods: For normalization, 1 million high-quality reads were randomly selected from each sample, with every read carrying a distinct molecular identifier. Instead of being binned into consensus sequences, reads with shared molecular identifiers were discarded. MiTCR, run with a Q25 quality threshold and the strictest error-elimination algorithm, handled CDR3 identification, clonotype clustering and error correction. A nonparametric unseen species model with Euler transformation was used to estimate lower-bound total TCR beta diversity. TCRdb applied fastp at Q25 and MiXCR to the public reads, then kept only in-frame beta chains. Each CDR3 protein gets just one entry, which takes the most common genes and DNA from the rows behind it. TCRdb assigned the V and J calls; the authors' analysis was not used. The sample table lists around 800,000 distinct CDR3 sequences, 35% to 50% of them with a count of one. 15% to 20% of the sample rests with the top ten.

The CDR3 runs 16 residues from the cysteine to the phenylalanine. The DNA shown is the 48-base CDR3, in frame from base 1. Ends trimmed: V by 0 bases, J by 5 bases; bases unmatched to a gene: 6. CDR1 SGHTA and CDR2 FQGNSA are derived from the germline V gene. The roughly 39 donors, aged about 6 to 100 years, were systemically healthy Caucasian individuals from Russia. Roughly 11 milliliters of peripheral blood were drawn from each donor into EDTA-treated Vacutainer tubes. Ficoll-Paque density-gradient centrifugation was used to isolate PBMCs, with at least 7 million per sample. Trizol reagent was used to extract total RNA from PBMCs, with at least 5 micrograms per sample. For every donor, an aliquot of PBMCs went through flow cytometry to measure the percentages of naive CD45RAhigh/CD27high T cells.

This TCR came from a man at least 80 years old in good health. The chain is assembled from TRBV7-2 and TRBJ2-1, and TRBD2 aligns with 8 junction nucleotides. Material: blood. The CDR3: CASSLAVAGTNNEQFF. At the DNA level, the sequence is TGTGCCAGCAGCTTAGCGGTAGCGGGGACGAACAATGAGCAGTTCTTC.